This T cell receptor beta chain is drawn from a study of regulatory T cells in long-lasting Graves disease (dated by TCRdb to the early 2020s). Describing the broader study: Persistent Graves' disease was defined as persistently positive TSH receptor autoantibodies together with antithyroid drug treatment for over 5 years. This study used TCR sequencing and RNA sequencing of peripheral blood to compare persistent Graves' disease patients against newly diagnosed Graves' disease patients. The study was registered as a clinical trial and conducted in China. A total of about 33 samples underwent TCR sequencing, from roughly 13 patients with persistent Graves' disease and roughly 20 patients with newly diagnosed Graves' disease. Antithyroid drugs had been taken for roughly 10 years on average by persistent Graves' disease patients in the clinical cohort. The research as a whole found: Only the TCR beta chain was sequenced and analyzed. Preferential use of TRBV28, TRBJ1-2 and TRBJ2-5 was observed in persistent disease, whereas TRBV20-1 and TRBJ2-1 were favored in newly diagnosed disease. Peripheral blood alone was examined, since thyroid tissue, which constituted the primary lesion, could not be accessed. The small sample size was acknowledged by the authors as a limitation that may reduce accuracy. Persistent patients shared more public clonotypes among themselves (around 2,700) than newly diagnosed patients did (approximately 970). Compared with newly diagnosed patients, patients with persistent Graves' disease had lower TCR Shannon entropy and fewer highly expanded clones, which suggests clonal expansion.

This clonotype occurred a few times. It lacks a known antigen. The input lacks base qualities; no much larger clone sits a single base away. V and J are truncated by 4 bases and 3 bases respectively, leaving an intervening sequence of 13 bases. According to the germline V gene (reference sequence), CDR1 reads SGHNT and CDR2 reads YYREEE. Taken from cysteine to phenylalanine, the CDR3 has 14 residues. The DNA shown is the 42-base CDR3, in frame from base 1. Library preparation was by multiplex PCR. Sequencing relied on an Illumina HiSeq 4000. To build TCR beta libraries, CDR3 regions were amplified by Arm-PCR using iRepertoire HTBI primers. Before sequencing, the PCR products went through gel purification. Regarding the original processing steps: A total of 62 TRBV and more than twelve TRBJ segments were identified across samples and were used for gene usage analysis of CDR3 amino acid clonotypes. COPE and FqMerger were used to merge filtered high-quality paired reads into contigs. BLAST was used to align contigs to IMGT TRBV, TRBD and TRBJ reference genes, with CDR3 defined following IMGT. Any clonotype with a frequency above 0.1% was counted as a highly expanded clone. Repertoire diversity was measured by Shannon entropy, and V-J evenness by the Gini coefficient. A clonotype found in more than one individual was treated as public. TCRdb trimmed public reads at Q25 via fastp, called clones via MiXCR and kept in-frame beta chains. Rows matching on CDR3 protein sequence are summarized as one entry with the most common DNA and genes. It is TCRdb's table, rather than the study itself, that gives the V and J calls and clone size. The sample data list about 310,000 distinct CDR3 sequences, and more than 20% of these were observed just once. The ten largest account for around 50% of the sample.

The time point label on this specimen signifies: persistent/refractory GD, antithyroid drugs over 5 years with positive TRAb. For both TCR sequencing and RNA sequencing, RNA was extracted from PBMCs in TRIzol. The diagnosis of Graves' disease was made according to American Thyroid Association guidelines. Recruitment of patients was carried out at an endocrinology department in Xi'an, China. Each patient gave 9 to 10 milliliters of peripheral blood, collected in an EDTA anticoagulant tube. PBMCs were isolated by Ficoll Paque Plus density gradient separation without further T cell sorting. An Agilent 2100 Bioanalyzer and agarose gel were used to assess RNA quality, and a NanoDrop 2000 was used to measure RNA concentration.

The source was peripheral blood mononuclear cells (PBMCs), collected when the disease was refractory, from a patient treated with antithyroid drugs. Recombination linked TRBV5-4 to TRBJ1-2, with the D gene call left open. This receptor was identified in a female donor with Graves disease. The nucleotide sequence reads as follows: TGTGCCAGCAGCCTCTCCTCGTTGGACTATGGCTACACCTTC. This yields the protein CASSLSSLDYGYTF.